The 26 T cell receptor beta chains below come from one sample, sequenced in a study of blood T cells in healthy people across ages (dated by TCRdb to between 2015 and 2017). Library prep was done by 5' RACE. The listed sequencing device is Illumina HiSeq 2500. The second PCR ran for about 7 to 11 cycles and used a J-beta primer mix along with a sample-barcoded 5' primer. TCRdb passed the public sequencing reads through fastp at Q25 and MiXCR, retaining productive beta sequences. Rows merge per CDR3 protein into single entries with the most common DNA and genes. The sample table contains around 1.5 million distinct CDR3 sequences; only one count was recorded for approximately 60% of them. The top ten clonotypes cover 5.5% to 8% of the sample. Sequencing used blood. The receptors were sampled from a man between 18 and 29 years old in good health.

In this sample, this clonotype turned up a few times. The rearrangement uses TRBV15 and TRBJ1-5; no reliable D call. The CDR3 is made up of 14 amino acids. V was shortened by 0 bases and J by 6 bases, with 9 bases between the two germline ends. Germline V gene lookup returns CDR1 LNHNV and CDR2 YYDKDF (reference sequence). CDR3 loop: CATSRDGFGQPQHF. The CDR3 nucleotides read TGTGCCACCAGCAGAGATGGGTTTGGTCAGCCCCAGCATTTT.

This clonotype was seen only a few times. The rearrangement uses TRBV10-3 and TRBJ2-7; 8 bases match TRBD1. Germline assignment: CDR1 ENHRY and CDR2 SYGVKD. Trimming took 2 bases from V and 1 from J; bases not matched to a gene: 4. The CDR3 is made up of 15 amino acids. In DNA form, the CDR3 reads TGTGCCATCAGTGAGCTGGGGGACAGGTCCTACGAGCAGTACTTC. This translates into CAISELGDRSYEQYF.

This chain uses TRBV4-2 with TRBJ2-5, with D maybe TRBD2 (5 bases). The J call is in doubt because the DNA end fits TRBJ2-7 better. There are 14 residues in the CDR3. CDR1 LGHNA and CDR2 YNFKEQ come from the germline V gene. This CDR3 reads CASSQVGSANEQYF. CDR3 DNA: TGTGCCAGCAGCCAAGTCGGTAGCGCTAACGAGCAGTACTTC.

The V call is TRBV6-1, the J call TRBJ2-1; weak D call: TRBD1 (6 bases). V gave up 6 bases and J gave up 0 bases, with 18 bases separating them. The germline V gene has CDR1 MNHNS and CDR2 SASEGT. The CDR3 has 17 residues. This CDR3 is CASSPPGVLYSYNEQFF. DNA of the CDR3: TGTGCCAGCAGCCCACCAGGGGTACTTTACTCCTACAATGAGCAGTTCTTC.

The CDR3 nucleotides are TGTGCCAGCAGCGCCCGGGACATTCCGAAAGAGACCCAGTACTTC. Its translation is CASSARDIPKETQYF. This sequence joins TRBV9 and TRBJ2-5, with D maybe TRBD1 (6 bases). CDR3 length: 15 amino acids. Germline lookup yields CDR1 SGDLS and CDR2 YYNGEE. The V gene lost 3 bases and the J gene lost 3 bases, with 15 bases spanning the gap.

This clonotype showed up just once. The DNA for the CDR3 is TGTGCCAGCAGTCAGGGGCTGGAACTAGCCAAAAACATTCAGTACTTC. Protein: CASSQGLELAKNIQYF. The V and J genes are TRBV12-3 or TRBV12-4 and TRBJ2-4; D might be TRBD1 (6 bases). V gave up 5 bases and J gave up 0 bases, with 14 bases separating them. The CDR3 runs 16 residues.

This clonotype is a singleton in its sample. CDR3 sequence: CASSWDRPPQHF. DNA for the CDR3: TGTGCCAGCAGTTGGGACCGGCCGCCCCAGCATTTT. The rearrangement links TRBV28 to TRBJ1-5, with a possible D match to TRBD1 (5 bases). The germline V gene encodes CDR1 MDHEN and CDR2 SYDVKM. The CDR3 is made up of 12 amino acids. Trimming took 4 bases from V and 9 from J, leaving 10 bases between them.

The sample holds a few counts of this clonotype. The V and J genes are TRBV14 and TRBJ1-2; D not resolved. The CDR3 consists of 16 residues. Germline V gene sequence: CDR1 SGHDN, CDR2 FVKESK. The V and J ends lost 0 bases and 0 bases respectively, with 11 bases between them. CDR3: CASSQEIWSTNYGYTF. CDR3 nucleotides: TGTGCCAGCAGCCAAGAGATATGGTCCACTAACTATGGCTACACCTTC.

This clonotype appeared a few times. J is TRBJ1-1 and V is TRBV12-3 or TRBV12-4; 7 nucleotides line up with TRBD1. There are 15 residues in the CDR3. V shed 5 bases and J 3 bases; nucleotides not matched to a gene: 9. DNA of the CDR3: TGTGCCAGCAGTCCTCAGACAGGGAGAGACACTGAAGCTTTCTTT. This sequence encodes CASSPQTGRDTEAFF.

V usage is TRBV12-3 or TRBV12-4 and J usage is TRBJ1-2, with 7 bases that match TRBD1. V trimming: 6 bases; J trimming: 0 bases; junction bases outside the gene matches: 1. The CDR3 has 13 residues. CDR3 sequence (DNA): TGTGCCAGCAGAGGGACAGCTAACTATGGCTACACCTTC. Its protein is CASRGTANYGYTF.

J is TRBJ2-5 and V is TRBV5-6; no firm D call. Germline-derived CDR1 and CDR2 are SGHDT and YYEEEE. The germline V and J ends were trimmed by 0 bases and 5 bases, with 14 bases remaining between them. The CDR3 length is 15 residues. In DNA form, the CDR3 reads TGTGCCAGCAGCTTGGGAGTAGGGTTGGGGGAGACCCAGTACTTC. Residues: CASSLGVGLGETQYF.

The chain has TRBV5-1 and TRBJ2-7; TRBD2 agrees at 14 bases. Trimming cost V 1 base and J 5 bases; bases outside gene matches: 5. CDR1 and CDR2 from the germline V gene are SGHRS and YFSETQ. The CDR3 has 16 residues. This CDR3 is CASSLQGLAGEHEQYF. The CDR3 DNA is TGCGCCAGCAGCTTGCAGGGACTAGCGGGAGAACACGAGCAGTACTTC. The complete variable domain, with remaining parts taken from reference TRBV5-1 and TRBJ2-7, reads KAGVTQTPRYLIKTRGQQVTLSCSPISGHRSVSWYQQTPGQGLQFLFEYFSETQRNKGNFPGRFSGRQFSNSRSEMNVSTLELGDSALYLCASSLQGLAGEHEQYFGPGTRLTVT.

This chain uses TRBV5-5 with TRBJ2-5; no clear D. The J call may not be correct, given that the DNA end is closer to TRBJ2-1. The CDR3 is 12 amino acids. Germline lookup yields CDR1 SGHKS and CDR2 YYEKEE (reference sequence). In DNA form, the CDR3 reads TGTGCCAGCAGCCAAATCCAAGAGACCCAGTTCTTC. Translated: CASSQIQETQFF.

V is TRBV12-3 or TRBV12-4 and J is TRBJ1-1; maybe TRBD1 (6 bases). This CDR3 has 16 residues. Trimming cost V 3 bases and J 11 bases, with 25 bases left between them. CDR3 in amino acids: CASSFSFRTDNLNAFF. DNA of the CDR3: TGTGCCAGCAGTTTCTCGTTTAGGACAGACAACCTCAACGCTTTCTTT.

This clonotype was seen a handful of times. The chain has TRBV3-1 and TRBJ1-2, with 9 bases aligning to TRBD1. Germline V gene lookup returns CDR1 LGHDT and CDR2 YNNKEL (reference sequence). The CDR3 loop spans 15 amino acids. J was trimmed by 5 bases and V by 3 bases; bases with no gene match: 7. The CDR3 DNA sequence: TGTGCCAGCAGCCAGGATGACAGGGGGATATATGGCTACACCTTC. It is translated as CASSQDDRGIYGYTF.

This clonotype was observed a few times. The rearrangement links TRBV15 to TRBJ1-2, with D uncertain. V dropped 4 bases and J dropped 4 bases, with 4 bases sitting between them. The CDR3 has 11 residues. Per germline, CDR1 LNHNV and CDR2 YYDKDF (reference sequence). CDR3 protein: CATSTSYGYTF. The CDR3, as DNA: TGTGCCACCAGCACCTCCTATGGCTACACCTTC.

Only one count was recorded for this clonotype. The gene calls are TRBV5-1 and TRBJ1-5; D gene ambiguous. Germline lookup yields CDR1 SGHRS and CDR2 YFSETQ. This CDR3 region has 16 residues. V lost 0 bases and J lost 6, with 16 bases in between. The CDR3 region is CASSLAPRGVGQPQHF. DNA of the CDR3: TGCGCCAGCAGCTTGGCACCCCGGGGAGTCGGTCAGCCCCAGCATTTT.

A few counts support this clonotype. The rearrangement uses TRBV20-1 and TRBJ2-1, with D maybe TRBD2 (5 bases). CDR1 is DFQATT, CDR2 SNEGSKA, per germline (reference sequence). The CDR3 has 13 amino acids. The V end was cut by 3 bases, the J end by 1 base, with 7 bases between. The CDR3 nucleotides read TGCAGTGCTAGGAGGGAATCCTACAATGAGCAGTTCTTC. It specifies CSARRESYNEQFF.

The chain couples TRBV29-1 to TRBJ1-2; D gene uncertain. CDR3 size: 12 residues. The V gene lost 5 bases and the J gene lost 5 bases, with 12 bases spanning the gap. Germline V lookup: CDR1 SQVTM, CDR2 ANQGSEA. For the CDR3, the DNA is TGCAGCGTTAAGGGTGGGGATTATGGCTACACCTTC. This codes for CSVKGGDYGYTF. Based on the CDR3 plus reference TRBV29-1 and TRBJ1-2, the full variable domain is SAVISQKPSRDICQRGTSLTIQCQVDSQVTMMFWYRQQPGQSLTLIATANQGSEATYESGFVIDKFPISRPNLTFSTLTVSNMSPEDSSIYLCSVKGGDYGYTFGSGTRLTVV.

The rearrangement uses TRBV29-1 and TRBJ1-2, with D hard to call. This CDR3 is 11 amino acids long. The germline V gene encodes CDR1 SQVTM and CDR2 ANQGSEA. Deletions cut 4 bases from V and 7 bases from J, with 10 bases between. CDR3 loop: CSVGTGSGYTF. CDR3 DNA: TGCAGCGTTGGAACGGGGAGTGGCTACACCTTC.

The chain joins TRBV6-5 to TRBJ1-2, with 10 bases that match TRBD1. Germline CDR1 is MNHEY and CDR2 is SVGAGI. The V segment lost 4 bases and the J segment 7 bases; nucleotides outside the gene matches: 9. This CDR3 comprises 15 residues. The CDR3 region has the DNA TGTGCCAGCAGTTCCACCTTGGGGACAGGGGCTGGCTACACCTTC. Its protein is CASSSTLGTGAGYTF.

This clonotype was counted only a few times. V is TRBV5-1 and J is TRBJ2-5, with 9 bases fitting TRBD1. This CDR3 is built from 14 residues. CDR1 is SGHRS, CDR2 YFSETQ, per germline. The ends lost 4 bases at V and 11 bases at J; junction bases unmatched: 12. CDR3 bases: TGCGCCAGCAGCCAGGTGGGACAGGGTCAGGAGCAGTACTTC. Translated, it gives CASSQVGQGQEQYF.

This clonotype was detected a few times. The rearrangement uses TRBV28 and TRBJ2-1; D uncertain. This CDR3 has 12 residues. Trimming removed 4 bases from V and 8 bases from J, with 9 bases in between. In germline, CDR1 is MDHEN, CDR2 SYDVKM. CDR3 in amino acids: CASSSIAYEQFF. In DNA, the CDR3 is TGTGCCAGCAGTTCTATAGCCTATGAGCAGTTCTTC.

The chain links TRBV20-1 to TRBJ2-7; D may be TRBD2 (6 bases). Per germline, CDR1 DFQATT and CDR2 SNEGSKA (reference sequence). The CDR3 is made up of 15 amino acids. Trimming removed 8 bases at V and 0 bases at J, with 20 bases between. The CDR3 spells CSTSPTSTSSYEQYF. The CDR3 DNA is TGCAGTACGTCCCCCACTTCGACTAGCTCCTACGAGCAGTACTTC.

This clonotype has just a few counts. V usage is TRBV10-3 and J usage is TRBJ2-1; 7 bases map to TRBD1. The CDR3 is made up of 17 amino acids. Germline V gives CDR1 ENHRY, CDR2 SYGVKD. Trimming at V came to 0 bases and at J to 0 bases, leaving 5 bases not matched to a gene. The DNA for the CDR3 is TGTGCCATCAGTGAGTCGATTGCAGGGGGCTCCTACAATGAGCAGTTCTTC. Its protein product is CAISESIAGGSYNEQFF.

The CDR3 region has the DNA TGTGCCAGCAGTCCAACCCCATGGCGGAGACAAGAGACCCAGTACTTC. Translated, it gives CASSPTPWRRQETQYF. The chain links TRBV6-6 to TRBJ2-5; no clear D. CDR3 length: 16 residues. V lost 5 bases and J lost 2, with 18 bases in between. CDR1 is MNHNY and CDR2 is SVGAGI in the germline V gene (reference sequence).